A single count supports the clone carrying this T cell receptor beta chain. Its antigen is unknown. The sample belongs to a study of shared clonotypes between healthy human individuals. Across the whole study: The plates for each donor numbered three CD4 naive, three CD4 memory, two CD8 naive and one CD8 memory.

General observations from the study: Sampling covered nothing but blood. Tissue TCR repertoires likely differ from those found in blood.

Splitting of CD4+ cells produced CD45RA+ naive and CD45RA-negative memory subsets. Authors' data handling: Filtering differed for immunoSEQ, which gave only junction sequences without quality scores. TCRdb keeps only in-frame clones here, not all; method: immunoSEQ multiplex PCR. That table is the source of V, J and clone size, and D and trimming were worked out from the DNA. The table lists roughly 640,000 clones, around 97% of them singletons. V lost 6 bases, J lost 4 bases, and 8 bases stayed unmatched. Germline values: CDR1 MDHEN, CDR2 SYDVKM. The CDR3 totals 15 residues. The TCR was taken from a woman in her twenties or thirties in good health. This chain joins TRBV28 and TRBJ1-5, with 8 positions matching TRBD1. Sequencing input: naive CD4+ T cells sorted from blood. Noted subset: CD45RA+ positively selected. The CDR3 loop is CASRAQGARNQPQHF. The CDR3 DNA reads as TGTGCCAGCAGAGCCCAGGGGGCGCGTAATCAGCCCCAGCATTTT.